The text below deals with one T cell receptor (beta chain). The data originate from a study of CD8+ T cells in alopecia areata. Whole-study context: Oral tofacitinib (5 to 10 mg twice daily) was administered to treated patients.

The V segment lost 1 base and the J segment 2 bases; nucleotides outside the gene matches: 9. Germline values: CDR1 LGHNA, CDR2 YNFKEQ. There are 17 residues in the CDR3. Specified treatment: oral pan-JAK inhibitor, 5-10 mg twice daily. Once RNA had been extracted, it was reverse transcribed into cDNA to act as the sequencing template. Profiling relied on immunoSEQ multiplex PCR, and the TCRdb table lists in-frame clones only, not all of them. The sample holds approximately 300,000 clones, 58% seen once. This TCR was sampled from a human donor with alopecia areata. The chain uses TRBV4-2 and TRBJ2-7, with TRBD1 matching 9 bases. Here the sequenced sample was CD4+ T cells sorted from blood, taken at week 24, from a patient treated with tofacitinib. In nucleotides, the CDR3 is TGTGCCAGCAGCCAAGGGACCGGGACAGGGCGGACCTACGAGCAGTACTTC. This codes for CASSQGTGTGRTYEQYF.